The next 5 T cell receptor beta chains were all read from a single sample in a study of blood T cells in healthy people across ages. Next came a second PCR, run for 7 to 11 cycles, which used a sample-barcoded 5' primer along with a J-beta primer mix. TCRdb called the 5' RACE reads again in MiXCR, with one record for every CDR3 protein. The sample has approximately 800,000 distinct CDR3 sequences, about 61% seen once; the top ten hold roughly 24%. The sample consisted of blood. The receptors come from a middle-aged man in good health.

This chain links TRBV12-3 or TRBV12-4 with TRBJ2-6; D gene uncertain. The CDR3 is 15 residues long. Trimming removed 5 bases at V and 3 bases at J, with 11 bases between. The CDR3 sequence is CASSPSRVGANVLTF. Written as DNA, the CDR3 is TGTGCCAGCAGTCCCTCCCGGGTTGGGGCCAACGTCCTGACTTTC.

The CDR3 region is CASSVTGAGYGYTF. The CDR3 nucleotides are TGTGCCAGCAGTGTGACAGGGGCCGGGTATGGCTACACCTTC. V gene TRBV28 combines with J gene TRBJ1-2; TRBD1 matches 8 bases. CDR1 is MDHEN and CDR2 is SYDVKM in the germline V gene. The CDR3 covers 14 residues. The J segment lost 5 bases and the V segment lost 5 bases, leaving 7 bases of the junction unmatched.

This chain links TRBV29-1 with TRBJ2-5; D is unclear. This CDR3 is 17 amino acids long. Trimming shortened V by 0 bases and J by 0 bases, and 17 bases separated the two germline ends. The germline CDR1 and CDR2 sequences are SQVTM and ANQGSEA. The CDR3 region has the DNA TGCAGCGTTGAAGATTCAACGCCGGTTGGGTACCAAGAGACCCAGTACTTC. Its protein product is CSVEDSTPVGYQETQYF.

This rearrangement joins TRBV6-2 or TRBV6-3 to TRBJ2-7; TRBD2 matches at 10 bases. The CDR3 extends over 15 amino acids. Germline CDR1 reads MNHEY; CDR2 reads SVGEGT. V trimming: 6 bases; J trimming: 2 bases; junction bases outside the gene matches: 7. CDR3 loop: CASSHKLAGTYEQYF. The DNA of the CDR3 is TGTGCCAGCAGCCACAAACTAGCGGGGACCTACGAGCAGTACTTC.

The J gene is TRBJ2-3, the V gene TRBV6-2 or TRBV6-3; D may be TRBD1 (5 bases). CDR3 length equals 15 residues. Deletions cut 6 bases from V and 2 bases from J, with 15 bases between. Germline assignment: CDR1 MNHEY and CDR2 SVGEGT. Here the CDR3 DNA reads TGTGCCAGCAGCCTACGACAGACCAACACAGATACGCAGTATTTT. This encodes CASSLRQTNTDTQYF.